The 30 T cell receptor beta chains in this list originate from one sample, sequenced in a study of T cell changes during pregnancy in multiple sclerosis. Clones were read by immunoSEQ multiplex PCR, and TCRdb kept only the in-frame ones, dropping some. The table lists about 68,000 clones, about 92% of them singletons. The specimen was peripheral blood, collected in the second trimester of pregnancy. Receptors originate from a female donor in good health, enrolled as a control in a pregnancy study.

This chain uses TRBV7-2 with TRBJ2-7; TRBD2 agrees at 8 bases. Germline V gene sequence: CDR1 SGHTA, CDR2 FQGNSA. The trim removed 3 bases at V and 6 bases at J, leaving 10 bases unmatched. CDR3 length equals 15 residues. The CDR3 DNA follows: TGTGCCAGCAGCTTTAATCCCCAAACTAGCGGCGAGCAGTACTTC. Encoded protein: CASSFNPQTSGEQYF.

The chain is built from TRBV7-9 and TRBJ2-2; 8 nucleotides agree with TRBD2. This CDR3 has 17 amino acids. Germline-derived CDR1 and CDR2 are SEHNR and FQNEAQ (reference sequence). Unmatched junction bases numbered 10, after V lost 2 bases and J lost 5 bases. The CDR3 DNA sequence: TGTGCCAGCAGCTTACTGACAGGACTAGCCGGAACCGGGGAGCTGTTTTTT. It specifies CASSLLTGLAGTGELFF.

V gene TRBV6-6 combines with J gene TRBJ1-5; TRBD1 agrees at 9 bases. V lost 5 bases, J lost 7 bases, and 3 bases stayed unmatched. The CDR3 covers 13 residues. The V gene's germline CDR1 is MNHNY and CDR2 SVGAGI (reference sequence). CDR3 sequence (DNA): TGTGCCAGCAGTCCAGGACAGGGGCAGCCCCAGCATTTT. Translation gives CASSPGQGQPQHF.

The V gene is TRBV28, the J gene TRBJ1-5; D unresolved. The CDR3 has 15 residues. Germline V gene sequence: CDR1 MDHEN, CDR2 SYDVKM. Trimming took 6 bases from V and 3 from J, leaving 15 bases between them. The chain's CDR3 is CASSPPQANNQPQHF. Written as DNA, the CDR3 is TGTGCCAGCAGCCCGCCGCAGGCCAACAATCAGCCCCAGCATTTT.

The V call is TRBV5-4, the J call TRBJ2-7, with 7 bases lining up with TRBD1. CDR1 is SGHNT and CDR2 is YYREEE in the germline V gene (reference sequence). The CDR3 runs 13 residues. Trimming cost V 9 bases and J 2 bases; bases outside gene matches: 8. The CDR3 here is CATQQGNTYEQYF. CDR3 nucleotide sequence: TGTGCCACCCAACAGGGGAATACCTACGAGCAGTACTTC.

V gene TRBV28 combines with J gene TRBJ1-4; possible D gene TRBD1, 6 bases. Germline V CDR1 and CDR2: MDHEN, SYDVKM. Between the trimmed V and J ends, which lost 5 bases and 8 bases, there was a span of 12 bases. This CDR3 region has 13 residues. CDR3 nucleotides: TGTGCCAGCAGTCCAGGGGCCGAGGAAAAACTGTTTTTT. Its translation: CASSPGAEEKLFF. Combining the CDR3 with reference TRBV28 and TRBJ1-4 gives the whole variable domain DVKVTQSSRYLVKRTGEKVFLECVQDMDHENMFWYRQDPGLGLRLIYFSYDVKMKEKGDIPEGYSVSREKKERFSLILESASTNQTSMYLCASSPGAEEKLFFGSGTQLSVL.

The gene calls are TRBV5-4 and TRBJ1-5; D unresolved. The V gene's germline CDR1 is SGHNT and CDR2 YYREEE (reference sequence). The CDR3 runs to 15 residues. The V gene lost 0 bases and the J gene lost 3 bases, with 10 bases spanning the gap. This CDR3 is CASSLGGGINQPQHF. CDR3 DNA: TGTGCCAGCAGCTTGGGGGGAGGGATCAATCAGCCCCAGCATTTT. The variable domain in full, completed from reference TRBV5-4 and TRBJ1-5, reads ETGVTQSPTHLIKTRGQQVTLRCSSQSGHNTVSWYQQALGQGPQFIFQYYREEENGRGNFPPRFSGLQFPNYSSELNVNALELDDSALYLCASSLGGGINQPQHFGDGTRLSIL.

A note on this clone: The junction and the germline gene differ at one end; a read error may be behind it. The rearrangement uses TRBV5-4 and TRBJ1-2; D unclear. The CDR3 contains 13 residues. CDR1 and CDR2 from the germline V gene are SGHNT and YYREEE (reference sequence). The CDR3 nucleotides read TGTACCAGCAGCCCAGACGCGGACTATGGCTACACCTTC. It translates to CTSSPDADYGYTF.

The rearrangement links TRBV5-4 to TRBJ2-7; TRBD2 matches at 8 bases. Germline values: CDR1 SGHNT, CDR2 YYREEE (reference sequence). The CDR3 spans 16 residues. Unmatched junction bases numbered 11, after V lost 4 bases and J lost 2 bases. The CDR3, as DNA: TGTGCCAGCAGCCCCTGGGGAGGCGGGAGGCCCTACGAGCAGTACTTC. This sequence encodes CASSPWGGGRPYEQYF.

The V gene is TRBV5-1, the J gene TRBJ1-4; D is uncertain. In germline, CDR1 is SGHRS, CDR2 YFSETQ. The V gene lost 4 bases and the J gene lost 0 bases, with 7 bases spanning the gap. There are 14 residues in the CDR3. The CDR3 spells CASSPGATNEKLFF. In DNA, the CDR3 is TGCGCCAGCAGCCCCGGGGCAACTAATGAAAAACTGTTTTTT.

The V call is TRBV11-2, the J call TRBJ1-1; 8 positions agree with TRBD1. Germline CDR1 reads SGHAT; CDR2 reads FQNNGV. V dropped 5 bases and J dropped 4; count of bases not matched to a gene: 6. This CDR3 is built from 14 residues. The CDR3 loop is CASSPRTGSTEAFF. CDR3 DNA: TGTGCCAGCAGCCCCCGGACAGGGAGCACTGAAGCTTTCTTT. The whole variable domain, remainder taken from reference TRBV11-2 and TRBJ1-1, is EAGVAQSPRYKIIEKRQSVAFWCNPISGHATLYWYQQILGQGPKLLIQFQNNGVVDDSQLPKDRFSAERLKGVDSTLKIQPAKLEDSAVYLCASSPRTGSTEAFFGQGTRLTVV.

This clone was seen a few times. This chain connects TRBV11-2 to TRBJ1-1; maybe TRBD1 (6 bases). Germline values: CDR1 SGHAT, CDR2 FQNNGV. CDR3 length: 12 amino acids. Trimming stripped 5 bases from V and 7 bases from J, with 11 bases between. This CDR3 reads CASSLQGIEAFF. CDR3 DNA sequence: TGTGCCAGCAGCCTACAGGGAATTGAAGCTTTCTTT.

The chain recombines TRBV4-3 with TRBJ1-2, with 7 bases matching TRBD1. The CDR3 covers 16 residues. Germline CDR1 LGHNA, CDR2 YSLEER. The V gene end was trimmed by 0 bases and the J gene end by 7 bases; junction bases not matched to a gene: 11. In nucleotides, the CDR3 is TGCGCCAGCAGCCAAGAGGAGGGGGCAGGGGGTACTGGCTACACCTTC. Amino acid sequence: CASSQEEGAGGTGYTF.

The chain carries TRBV19 and TRBJ2-7; D is unclear. V was clipped by 10 bases and J by 6 bases, with 10 bases between them. Germline values: CDR1 LNHDA, CDR2 SQIVND (reference sequence). The CDR3 has 10 residues. In DNA, the CDR3 is TGTGCCAAAAACAACCTCGAGCAGTACTTC. Translation gives CAKNNLEQYF.

The genes are TRBV4-2 and TRBJ2-7; 10 nucleotides match TRBD2. Germline V lookup: CDR1 LGHNA, CDR2 YNFKEQ. There are 15 residues in the CDR3. V dropped 0 bases and J dropped 6; count of bases not matched to a gene: 5. The CDR3 loop is CASSQDLAGAPEQYF. The DNA of the CDR3 is TGTGCCAGCAGCCAAGATCTAGCGGGAGCCCCCGAGCAGTACTTC.

The J gene is TRBJ2-3, the V gene TRBV28; 11 positions match TRBD2. The CDR3 is 15 residues long. Germline-derived CDR1 and CDR2 are MDHEN and SYDVKM. Trimming took 5 bases from V and 2 from J; bases not matched to a gene: 3. The DNA for the CDR3 is TGTGCCAGCAGTATTAGCGGGAGGGCCACAGATACGCAGTATTTT. Protein product: CASSISGRATDTQYF.

This chain uses TRBV5-1 with TRBJ1-3, with D uncertain. The CDR3 totals 16 residues. Looked up from germline, CDR1 is SGHRS and CDR2 is YFSETQ. V was clipped by 0 bases and J by 0 bases, with 10 bases between them. The CDR3 nucleotides read TGCGCCAGCAGCTTGGCAGACCCGGGCTCTGGAAACACCATATATTTT. This gives the protein CASSLADPGSGNTIYF.

CDR3 in amino acids: CASSLRGAGAHTDTQYF. The CDR3 coding sequence is TGTGCCAGCAGCTTACGTGGAGCGGGGGCACACACAGATACGCAGTATTTT. V usage is TRBV5-6 and J usage is TRBJ2-3; 8 positions match TRBD2. CDR3 length equals 17 residues. The germline V gene encodes CDR1 SGHDT and CDR2 YYEEEE. The junction had 10 bases not matched to a gene; V was cut back by 2 bases and J by 2 bases.

V and J are TRBV5-1 and TRBJ2-1; D is undetermined. This CDR3 contains 14 residues. Trimming removed 2 bases at V and 3 bases at J, with 9 bases between. Germline V CDR1 and CDR2: SGHRS, YFSETQ. The CDR3 bases are TGCGCCAGCAGCTTCTCGGCAGGCTACAATGAGCAGTTCTTC. Translating it yields CASSFSAGYNEQFF.

The chain carries TRBV18 and TRBJ1-1; D is possibly TRBD1 (6 bases). The germline CDR1 and CDR2 sequences are KGHSH and LQKENI. This CDR3 region has 14 residues. With 4 bases removed from V and 2 bases from J, the gap between germline ends came to 11 bases. The CDR3 sequence: CASSQQQGNTEAFF. The CDR3, as DNA: TGTGCCAGCTCACAACAACAGGGAAACACTGAAGCTTTCTTT.

The chain combines TRBV7-9 with TRBJ2-3; the D is unclear. The CDR3 has 14 amino acids. Trimming shortened V by 1 base and J by 0 bases, and 5 bases separated the two germline ends. Germline V gives CDR1 SEHNR, CDR2 FQNEAQ (reference sequence). In nucleotides, the CDR3 is TGTGCCAGCAGCTTAGGTGAGAGCACAGATACGCAGTATTTT. This codes for CASSLGESTDTQYF.

The V and J genes are TRBV4-1 and TRBJ1-1, with 8 nucleotides matching TRBD1. The CDR3 runs to 16 residues. The germline gives CDR1 MGHRA, CDR2 YSYEKL. V was clipped by 4 bases and J by 0 bases; unmatched bases: 7. DNA of the CDR3: TGCGCCAGCAGCCCTGGACAGGGTAGCATGAACACTGAAGCTTTCTTT. It specifies CASSPGQGSMNTEAFF.

The chain is built from TRBV5-6 and TRBJ2-5; TRBD1 might be the D (6 bases). Germline lookup yields CDR1 SGHDT and CDR2 YYEEEE. The V end lost 3 bases, the J end lost 5 bases, and 17 bases lay between the germline ends. The CDR3 runs to 15 residues. CDR3 DNA: TGTGCCAGCAGCTCAATTCAACAGGGTTGGGAGACCCAGTACTTC. It translates to CASSSIQQGWETQYF. The full variable domain, in which reference TRBV5-6 and TRBJ2-5 provide the parts outside the CDR3, is DAGVTQSPTHLIKTRGQQVTLRCSPKSGHDTVSWYQQALGQGPQFIFQYYEEEERQRGNFPDRFSGHQFPNYSSELNVNALLLGDSALYLCASSSIQQGWETQYFGPGTRLLVL.

The V and J genes are TRBV12-5 and TRBJ1-1, with D hard to call. The length of the CDR3 is 19 residues. CDR1 and CDR2 from the germline V gene are LGHNT and FRNRAP. V lost 0 bases, J lost 1 base, and 21 bases lay in between. The chain's CDR3 is CASGLVQRLVVVSNTEAFF. The CDR3 coding sequence is TGTGCTAGTGGTTTGGTCCAGCGGTTGGTGGTTGTCTCGAACACTGAAGCTTTCTTT.

This chain connects TRBV9 to TRBJ2-7; D may be TRBD1 (6 bases). The CDR3 length is 15 residues. The V and J ends lost 0 bases and 2 bases respectively, with 12 bases between them. From germline, CDR1 is SGDLS and CDR2 YYNGEE. The CDR3 nucleotides read TGTGCCAGCAGCGTAGAAGGGGGTGGCGCCTACGAGCAGTACTTC. As protein: CASSVEGGGAYEQYF.

The chain carries TRBV19 and TRBJ2-1, with 7 bases that match TRBD1. Germline V gene data show CDR1 as LNHDA and CDR2 as SQIVND (reference sequence). This CDR3 has 13 residues. J gave up 10 bases and V 5 bases, and 8 bases lay outside the gene matches. DNA of the CDR3: TGTGCCAGTAGTGTCAACAGGGGCGCGGAGCAGTTCTTC. Its protein product is CASSVNRGAEQFF.

The CDR3 DNA sequence: TGTGCCAGCTCACCGACAGTATCTAATGAAAAACTGTTTTTT. Translated, it gives CASSPTVSNEKLFF. V and J are TRBV18 and TRBJ1-4, with TRBD1 as a possible D gene (5 bases). Germline V CDR1 and CDR2: KGHSH, LQKENI. V was clipped by 3 bases and J by 3 bases, with 8 bases between them. This CDR3 is 14 amino acids long. Full variable domain (outside the CDR3, taken from reference TRBV18 and TRBJ1-4): NAGVMQNPRHLVRRRGQEARLRCSPMKGHSHVYWYRQLPEEGLKFMVYLQKENIIDESGMPKERFSAEFPKEGPSILRIQQVVRGDSAAYFCASSPTVSNEKLFFGSGTQLSVL.

The CDR3 DNA is TGTGCCAGCGGCCCATGGGCTAGCGGGAACGTGGACACCGGGGAGCTGTTTTTT. Its protein is CASGPWASGNVDTGELFF. V and J are TRBV7-9 and TRBJ2-2; 9 bases are shared with TRBD2. The CDR3 contains 18 residues. The germline V gene encodes CDR1 SEHNR and CDR2 FQNEAQ (reference sequence). J lost 3 bases, V lost 8 bases, and 16 bases had no gene match.

The sample holds one count of this clone. V is TRBV7-6 and J is TRBJ2-5, with TRBD2 matching 10 bases. Trimming at V came to 1 base and at J to 5 bases, leaving 19 bases not matched to a gene. The CDR3 is 20 residues long. Germline V gives CDR1 SGHVS, CDR2 FNYEAQ. CDR3: CASSLVSRLLSGRAGETQYF. CDR3 DNA: TGTGCCAGCAGCTTAGTATCTCGGCTACTGAGCGGGAGGGCCGGGGAGACCCAGTACTTC.

The genes are TRBV19 and TRBJ1-5, with 9 bases that match TRBD1. Unmatched junction bases numbered 3, after V lost 4 bases and J lost 5 bases. The length of the CDR3 is 14 residues. Germline CDR1 LNHDA, CDR2 SQIVND (reference sequence). The CDR3 spells CASSRDRVDQPQHF. The CDR3 nucleotides are TGTGCCAGTAGTAGGGACAGGGTTGATCAGCCCCAGCATTTT.